This T cell receptor (beta chain) was retrieved from a study of blood T cell repertoires in COVID-19. Looking at the study overall: The analysed material was cDNA or gDNA that came from T cells, B-cell-depleted T cells, or PBMCs.

The CDR3 has 15 amino acids. Germline assignment: CDR1 MDHEN and CDR2 SYDVKM. After removal of 6 bases from V and 7 bases from J, the junction contained 11 bases not matched to a gene. Method: immunoSEQ multiplex PCR; TCRdb's copy keeps in-frame clones and lacks some. The sample lists fewer than 250,000 clones; 80% to 90% were seen once. This chain joins TRBV28 and TRBJ1-2, with 10 positions matching TRBD1. This TCR was sampled from a woman older than 75 with COVID-19, enrolled during active disease. Sequencing was performed on peripheral blood. This CDR3 reads CASSLMPGQGFGYTF. CDR3 sequence (DNA): TGTGCCAGCAGCCTCATGCCGGGACAGGGGTTTGGCTACACCTTC.